What follows are 31 T cell receptor beta chains derived from one specimen sequenced in a study of T cells in Graves' hyperthyroidism and ophthalmopathy. Amplified TCR beta CDR3 regions came from RNA transcripts. The HTBI primer set drove a first-round RT-PCR of the TCR CDR3. Via MiXCR, TCRdb re-called the multiplex PCR reads, giving one row per CDR3 protein. The sample holds 550,000 to 700,000 distinct CDR3 sequences, around 42% seen once. Sequenced material: peripheral blood or thyroid tissue (not recorded which). All receptors derive from an adult woman with Graves' disease, either hyperthyroidism or ophthalmopathy (not recorded which).

Concerning this clonotype itself: One end of the junction does not line up with germline, which may come from a read error. The genes are TRBV10-3 and TRBJ2-6; 7 nucleotides align to TRBD2. CDR1 ENHRY and CDR2 SYGVKD come from the germline V gene. The CDR3 has 15 amino acids. In nucleotides, the CDR3 is TGTGCCATCAGTGCGGGAGGAGGTGGGGCCAACGTCCCGACTTTC. As protein: CAISAGGGGANVPTF.

This clonotype was seen a handful of times. The rearrangement joins TRBV29-1 to TRBJ2-7, with 8 bases that match TRBD2. Germline lookup yields CDR1 SQVTM and CDR2 ANQGSEA. This CDR3 comprises 12 residues. J lost 9 bases, V lost 2 bases, and 6 bases had no gene match. CDR3 amino acids: CSVESDSGGQYF. The DNA for the CDR3 is TGCAGCGTTGAATCGGACAGCGGGGGGCAGTACTTC.

As concerns this clonotype: Compared with germline, one end of the junction differs, possibly owing to a read error. The J gene is TRBJ1-1, the V gene TRBV15; TRBD1 matches 11 bases. The germline V gene has CDR1 LNHNV and CDR2 YYDKDF (reference sequence). The CDR3 is 15 residues long. In nucleotides, the CDR3 is TGTGACACCAGCAGGACAGGGGGCTTGGGCACTGAAGCTTTCTTT. Residues: CDTSRTGGLGTEAFF. Complete variable domain (other parts from reference TRBV15 and TRBJ1-1): DAMVIQNPRYQVTQFGKPVTLSCSQTLNHNVMYWYQQKSSQAPKLLFHYYDKDFNNEADTPDNFQSRRPNTSFCFLDIRSPGLGDTAMYLCDTSRTGGLGTEAFFGQGTRLTVV.

Ten or more counts support this clonotype. The chain is built from TRBV2 and TRBJ1-1, with a tentative D call TRBD1 (6 bases). Germline CDR1 SNHLY, CDR2 FYNNEI. Trimming left V 7 bases short and J 5 bases short, with 17 bases between. This CDR3 region has 14 residues. The CDR3 nucleotides are TGTGCCAGCAACGGGGGCCGAGCAAGGACTGAAGCTTTCTTT. As protein: CASNGGRARTEAFF.

This clonotype was detected only a few times. V usage is TRBV18 and J usage is TRBJ1-4, with a possible D match to TRBD1 (5 bases). This CDR3 has 13 residues. Looked up from germline, CDR1 is KGHSH and CDR2 is LQKENI. The V and J ends lost 3 bases and 8 bases respectively, with 10 bases between them. CDR3 region: CASSPLGQEKLFF. The CDR3 DNA sequence: TGTGCCAGCTCACCGTTGGGGCAAGAAAAACTGTTTTTT.

The rearrangement links TRBV20-1 to TRBJ2-5; 7 bases are shared with TRBD2. Per the germline V gene, CDR1 is DFQATT and CDR2 is SNEGSKA (reference sequence). CDR3 length: 12 residues. The V gene end was trimmed by 4 bases and the J gene end by 5 bases; junction bases not matched to a gene: 4. CDR3 in DNA: TGCAGTGCTACTGGGGGGGGGGAGACCCAGTACTTC. Protein product: CSATGGGETQYF.

The V gene is TRBV10-3, the J gene TRBJ2-6; D is possibly TRBD1 or TRBD2 (5 bases each). In germline, CDR1 is ENHRY, CDR2 SYGVKD. The CDR3 runs to 15 residues. The V end lost 3 bases, the J end lost 10 bases, and 16 bases lay between the germline ends. The chain's CDR3 is CAISELRSGGNVLTF. Here the CDR3 DNA reads TGTGCCATCAGTGAATTAAGGAGTGGGGGAAACGTCCTGACTTTC.

This clonotype was seen repeatedly, ten times or more. The CDR3 loop reads CSARPEKGAYSEQYF. The CDR3 coding sequence is TGCAGTGCTAGACCAGAGAAAGGGGCATACAGCGAGCAGTACTTC. The gene calls are TRBV20-1 and TRBJ2-7; D may be TRBD1 (5 bases). Per the germline V gene, CDR1 is DFQATT and CDR2 is SNEGSKA (reference sequence). Trimming took 2 bases from V and 6 from J, leaving 20 bases between them. CDR3 length: 15 residues.

V and J are TRBV12-3 or TRBV12-4 and TRBJ1-5; 9 bases match TRBD1. V dropped 5 bases and J dropped 5; count of bases not matched to a gene: 13. The CDR3 extends over 17 amino acids. The CDR3 nucleotides read TGTGCCAGCAGTCCAATCAAACGGGGGACAGGGCATCAGCCCCAGCATTTT. This sequence encodes CASSPIKRGTGHQPQHF.

CDR3 sequence: CASSVDTGTGELFF. CDR3 in DNA: TGTGCCAGCAGTGTTGACACTGGGACCGGGGAGCTGTTTTTT. The chain has TRBV2 and TRBJ2-2; unclear D gene. The CDR3 sequence is 14 residues long. Deletions cut 4 bases from V and 5 bases from J, with 11 bases between. CDR1 is SNHLY and CDR2 is FYNNEI in the germline V gene.

This clonotype occurred many times. The gene calls are TRBV12-3 or TRBV12-4 and TRBJ1-5; D not certain. Trimming took 6 bases from V and 2 from J, leaving 8 bases between them. The CDR3 length is 13 residues. Written as DNA, the CDR3 is TGTGCCAGCAGGGAGAAGGGCAATCAGCCCCAGCATTTT. Translated: CASREKGNQPQHF.

The chain carries TRBV29-1 and TRBJ1-2; the D is unclear. From germline, CDR1 is SQVTM and CDR2 ANQGSEA. CDR3 size: 12 residues. V was trimmed by 3 bases and J by 4 bases, leaving 9 bases between them. The chain's CDR3 is CSVDRRGYGYTF. As DNA, the CDR3 is TGCAGCGTTGATAGGCGAGGCTATGGCTACACCTTC. The full variable domain, completed using reference TRBV29-1 and TRBJ1-2, is SAVISQKPSRDICQRGTSLTIQCQVDSQVTMMFWYRQQPGQSLTLIATANQGSEATYESGFVIDKFPISRPNLTFSTLTVSNMSPEDSSIYLCSVDRRGYGYTFGSGTRLTVV.

This chain joins TRBV10-3 and TRBJ2-5, with D maybe TRBD1 (6 bases). Per the germline V gene, CDR1 is ENHRY and CDR2 is SYGVKD. V shed 4 bases and J shed 5 bases, with 17 bases lying between them. The length of the CDR3 is 15 residues. The CDR3 DNA sequence: TGTGCCATCAGTGCCCCGGACAGTTGGCGGGAGACCCAGTACTTC. This translates into CAISAPDSWRETQYF.

The chain carries TRBV11-2 and TRBJ2-5; no clear D. Between the trimmed V and J ends, which lost 6 bases and 2 bases, there was a span of 16 bases. CDR1 SGHAT and CDR2 FQNNGV come from the germline V gene. The CDR3 covers 15 residues. CDR3 sequence (DNA): TGTGCCAGCAGTTACTCGTATGCCCCGCAAGAGACCCAGTACTTC. Amino acids: CASSYSYAPQETQYF.

This clonotype appeared many times. The CDR3 here is CASSPYFRREQYF. CDR3 nucleotides: TGTGCCAGCAGCCCGTACTTCCGTAGGGAGCAGTACTTC. The chain recombines TRBV7-2 with TRBJ2-7; D unclear. Between the trimmed V and J ends, which lost 5 bases and 7 bases, there was a span of 15 bases. The germline gives CDR1 SGHTA, CDR2 FQGNSA. The CDR3 has 13 amino acids.

This clonotype has ten or more counts. The chain uses TRBV4-1 and TRBJ1-4; the match to TRBD1 covers 9 bases. CDR1 is MGHRA, CDR2 YSYEKL, per germline. The V and J ends lost 3 bases and 6 bases, in that order; junction bases with no gene match: 5. CDR3 length: 15 residues. As DNA, the CDR3 is TGCGCCAGCAGCCATGCTGGGGACAGGGATGAAAAACTGTTTTTT. Encoded protein: CASSHAGDRDEKLFF.

This clonotype was seen repeatedly, ten times or more. The chain has TRBV7-9 and TRBJ2-7; D is possibly TRBD2 (6 bases). V dropped 4 bases and J dropped 1 base, with 11 bases sitting between them. This CDR3 comprises 14 residues. The V gene's germline CDR1 is SEHNR and CDR2 FQNEAQ (reference sequence). The CDR3 loop reads CASSSKDYSYEQYF. CDR3 coding DNA: TGTGCCAGCAGCTCTAAGGACTATTCCTACGAGCAGTACTTC.

Many counts were recorded for this clonotype. The chain joins TRBV14 to TRBJ2-6; TRBD2 agrees at 14 bases. Germline lookup yields CDR1 SGHDN and CDR2 FVKESK. The CDR3 sequence is 23 residues long. V was pared by 3 bases and J by 4 bases, with 20 bases of the junction left unmatched. The CDR3 DNA reads as TGTGCCAGCAGCCAGCTCGCAGGGACTAGCGGGAGCCCGGGGGGCCCCGGGGCCAACGTCCTGACTTTC. It is translated as CASSQLAGTSGSPGGPGANVLTF. Full variable domain (missing parts from reference TRBV14 and TRBJ2-6): EAGVTQFPSHSVIEKGQTVTLRCDPISGHDNLYWYRRVMGKEIKFLLHFVKESKQDESGMPNNRFLAERTGGTYSTLKVQPAELEDSGVYFCASSQLAGTSGSPGGPGANVLTFGAGSRLTVL.

The V gene is TRBV3-1, the J gene TRBJ1-3; D is ambiguous. CDR3 length: 14 amino acids. The V and J ends lost 2 bases and 1 base respectively, with 6 bases between them. Per germline, CDR1 LGHDT and CDR2 YNNKEL (reference sequence). CDR3 nucleotides: TGTGCCAGCAGCCAAAAACTATCTGGAAACACCATATATTTT. Translating it yields CASSQKLSGNTIYF.

This clonotype was recorded many times. CDR3 DNA sequence: TGTGCCAGCAGTTCCCCGGGACTGAATAATTCACCCCTCCACTTT. It yields the protein CASSSPGLNNSPLHF. The chain links TRBV12-3 or TRBV12-4 to TRBJ1-6; D might be TRBD1 (5 bases). The CDR3 sequence is 15 residues long. V was trimmed by 4 bases and J by 5 bases, leaving 12 bases between them.

This clonotype came up many times. The V call is TRBV20-1, the J call TRBJ2-7, with 7 bases lining up with TRBD1. Trimming took 5 bases from V and 4 from J; bases not matched to a gene: 11. The CDR3 is 14 amino acids. Germline V gene data show CDR1 as DFQATT and CDR2 as SNEGSKA (reference sequence). This chain's CDR3 is CSAPDRLWGYEQYF. The CDR3 DNA follows: TGCAGTGCTCCGGACAGGCTTTGGGGGTACGAGCAGTACTTC.

The chain employs TRBV20-1 and TRBJ1-4; 9 bases match TRBD1. The germline V gene has CDR1 DFQATT and CDR2 SNEGSKA (reference sequence). This CDR3 region has 14 residues. Unmatched junction bases numbered 5, after V lost 6 bases and J lost 3 bases. For the CDR3, the DNA is TGCAGTGCACTCACAGGGGGCTCTAATGAAAAACTGTTTTTT. This encodes CSALTGGSNEKLFF.

V usage is TRBV29-1 and J usage is TRBJ1-2; 7 bases are a match to TRBD1. CDR1 and CDR2 from the germline V gene are SQVTM and ANQGSEA. Trimming at V came to 5 bases and at J to 4 bases, leaving 25 bases not matched to a gene. The CDR3 covers 19 residues. The CDR3 loop is CSVPRRLTGTVGDGYGYTF. As DNA, the CDR3 is TGCAGCGTTCCCCGCCGCCTTACCGGGACAGTTGGGGACGGCTATGGCTACACCTTC.

This chain links TRBV20-1 with TRBJ2-2; possible D gene TRBD2, 6 bases. The CDR3 contains 14 residues. Trimming left V 3 bases short and J 6 bases short, with 14 bases between. Germline values: CDR1 DFQATT, CDR2 SNEGSKA (reference sequence). The CDR3 DNA sequence: TGCAGTGCTAGGCGAGGGACTGGGGCCGGGGAGCTGTTTTTT. Translation gives CSARRGTGAGELFF.

This clonotype has ten or more counts. The CDR3 is CASSLAAGGLETQYF. The DNA of the CDR3 is TGTGCCAGCAGCTTGGCAGCGGGAGGGTTGGAGACCCAGTACTTC. The chain has TRBV5-6 and TRBJ2-5, with TRBD2 matching over 10 bases. V trimming: 0 bases; J trimming: 5 bases; junction bases outside the gene matches: 4. The CDR3 has 15 residues. Germline lookup yields CDR1 SGHDT and CDR2 YYEEEE.

This clonotype was counted many times. Written as DNA, the CDR3 is TGTGCCAGCAGTGAAAGACAGGCCAAAGAGACCCAGTACTTC. It codes for CASSERQAKETQYF. The rearrangement uses TRBV2 and TRBJ2-5; TRBD1 is a possible D gene (6 bases). Germline V gene data show CDR1 as SNHLY and CDR2 as FYNNEI. The CDR3 is 14 residues long. The V and J ends lost 2 bases and 3 bases respectively, with 10 bases between them.

The table lists this clonotype with many counts. CDR3 loop: CSAIGENTGELFF. For the CDR3, the DNA is TGCAGTGCTATCGGGGAGAACACCGGGGAGCTGTTTTTT. This chain links TRBV20-1 with TRBJ2-2; D is possibly TRBD2 (5 bases). V was pared by 4 bases and J by 1 base, with 7 bases between. From germline, CDR1 is DFQATT and CDR2 SNEGSKA (reference sequence). This CDR3 contains 13 residues.

This chain joins TRBV14 and TRBJ2-5; the D is unclear. The V end was cut by 0 bases, the J end by 1 base, with 12 bases between. CDR1 and CDR2 from the germline V gene are SGHDN and FVKESK. CDR3 size: 16 residues. The CDR3: CASSQDPLSFQETQYF. The CDR3 DNA is TGTGCCAGCAGCCAAGATCCCCTATCCTTCCAAGAGACCCAGTACTTC.

The sample holds a few counts of this clonotype. This sequence joins TRBV19 and TRBJ1-5; no firm D call. Germline V CDR1 and CDR2: LNHDA, SQIVND (reference sequence). CDR3 length equals 14 residues. V lost 6 bases to trimming and J lost 4 bases, with 13 bases between them. The CDR3 sequence: CASSTIGPNQPQHF. The CDR3 nucleotides are TGTGCCAGTAGCACGATAGGGCCAAATCAGCCCCAGCATTTT.

This clonotype was recorded at least ten times. The chain uses TRBV19 and TRBJ1-4; D might be TRBD1 (5 bases). The CDR3 totals 14 residues. Trimming stripped 5 bases from V and 6 bases from J, with 13 bases between. The V gene's germline CDR1 is LNHDA and CDR2 SQIVND (reference sequence). CDR3 DNA sequence: TGTGCCAGTAGTGGTGACAGTCAGTATGAAAAACTGTTTTTT. Protein product: CASSGDSQYEKLFF.

Of note for this clonotype: The junction departs from germline at one end; a sequencing error may be responsible. This chain links TRBV7-9 with TRBJ2-7; TRBD2 matches at 8 bases. CDR3 length equals 19 residues. Looked up from germline, CDR1 is SEHNR and CDR2 is FQNEAQ (reference sequence). The CDR3 DNA sequence: TGCGCCAGCAGCCTCCTCCCGGGACTAGTCTCCCGCAGCTCCTACGAGCAGTACTTC. This codes for CASSLLPGLVSRSSYEQYF.